This T cell receptor (beta chain) was found in a study of cytomegalovirus exposure and HLA in healthy donors. The study, taken as a whole, reports: Earlier findings revealed that most TCR beta V segments proved productive either about 90% or about 30% of the time.

V lost 3 bases, J lost 5 bases, and 5 bases stayed unmatched. Germline V gene data show CDR1 as SGHRS and CDR2 as YFSETQ. CDR3 size: 16 residues. PCR involved 60 Vbeta and 13 Jbeta primers. The protocol was immunoSEQ multiplex PCR, while the TCRdb copy is restricted to in-frame clones and leaves out a portion. Here the sample spans approximately 100,000 clones, 75% being singletons. On this clone itself: Its target is unknown.

Sequencing was carried out using PBMCs. The TCR comes from a man between 40 and 49 years old in good health and CMV-seronegative. The gene calls are TRBV5-1 and TRBJ2-5; 15 bases are a match to TRBD2. CDR3 sequence: CASSSGLAGGRETQYF. The CDR3 DNA sequence: TGCGCCAGCAGCTCCGGACTAGCGGGGGGGCGGGAGACCCAGTACTTC. Full variable domain (missing parts from reference TRBV5-1 and TRBJ2-5): KAGVTQTPRYLIKTRGQQVTLSCSPISGHRSVSWYQQTPGQGLQFLFEYFSETQRNKGNFPGRFSGRQFSNSRSEMNVSTLELGDSALYLCASSSGLAGGRETQYFGPGTRLLVL.